This TCR beta chain appears in the sequencing data of a study of OX40 agonist ivuxolimab in advanced cancers. On the study more broadly: Patients receiving dose escalation had hepatocellular carcinoma, melanoma, renal cell or head and neck cancer. Cohort: around 86% men, mean age around 55, aged about 23 to 79.

About this clone: The junction departs from germline at one end; a sequencing error may be responsible.

TCRdb's table, derived via immunoSEQ multiplex PCR, lists solely in-frame clones and lacks some. The sample comprises approximately 56,000 clones, 75% to 85% of which are singletons, and approximately 0.69% rests with the top ten. Peripheral blood came from all dose cohorts at three timepoints. CDR3 length: 14 amino acids. CDR1 and CDR2 from the germline V gene are SGHVS and FQNEAQ. The TCR was taken from an adult with an advanced solid tumor such as melanoma, head and neck, liver or kidney cancer. This specimen consisted of CD4+ or CD8+ T cells sorted from blood, obtained in a trial of the OX40 agonist ivuxolimab. The rearrangement joins TRBV7-8 to TRBJ1-6, with 8 bases that match TRBD1. CDR3 in DNA: TGTGCCAGCAGCTTCGGACAGGGTGGTTCACCCCCCCACTTT. It encodes CASSFGQGGSPPHF.